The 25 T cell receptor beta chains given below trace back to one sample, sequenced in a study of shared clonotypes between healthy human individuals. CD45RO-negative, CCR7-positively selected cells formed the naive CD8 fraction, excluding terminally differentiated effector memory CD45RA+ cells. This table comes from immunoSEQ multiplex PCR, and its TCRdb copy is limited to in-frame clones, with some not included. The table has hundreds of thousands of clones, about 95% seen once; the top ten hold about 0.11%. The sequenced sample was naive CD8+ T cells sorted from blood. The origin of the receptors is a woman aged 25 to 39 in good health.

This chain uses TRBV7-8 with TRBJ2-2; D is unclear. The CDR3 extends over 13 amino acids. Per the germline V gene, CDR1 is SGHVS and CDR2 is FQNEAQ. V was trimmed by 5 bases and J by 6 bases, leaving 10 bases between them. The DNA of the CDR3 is TGTGCCAGCAGCGCCCACAGTCCCGGGGAGCTGTTTTTT. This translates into CASSAHSPGELFF.

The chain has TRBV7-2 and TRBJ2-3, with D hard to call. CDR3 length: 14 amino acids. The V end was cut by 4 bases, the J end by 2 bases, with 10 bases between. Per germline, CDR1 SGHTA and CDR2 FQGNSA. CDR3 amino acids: CASSYGEYTDTQYF. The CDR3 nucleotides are TGTGCCAGCAGCTATGGGGAATACACAGATACGCAGTATTTT.

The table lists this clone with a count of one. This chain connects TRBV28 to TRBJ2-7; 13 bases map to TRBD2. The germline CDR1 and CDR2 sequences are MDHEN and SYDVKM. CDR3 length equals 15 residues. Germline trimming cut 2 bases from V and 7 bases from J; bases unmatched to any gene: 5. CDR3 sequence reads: CASSLMGLAGREQYF. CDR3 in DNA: TGTGCCAGCAGTTTAATGGGACTAGCGGGAAGGGAGCAGTACTTC.

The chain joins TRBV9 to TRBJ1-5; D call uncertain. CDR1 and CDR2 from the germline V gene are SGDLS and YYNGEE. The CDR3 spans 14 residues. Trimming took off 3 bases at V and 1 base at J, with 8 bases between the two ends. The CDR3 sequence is CASSAGSSNQPQHF. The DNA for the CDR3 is TGTGCCAGCAGCGCCGGCAGCAGCAATCAGCCCCAGCATTTT.

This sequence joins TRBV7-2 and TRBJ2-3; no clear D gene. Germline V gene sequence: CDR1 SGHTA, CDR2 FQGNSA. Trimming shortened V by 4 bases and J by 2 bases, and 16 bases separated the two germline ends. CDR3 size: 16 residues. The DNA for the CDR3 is TGTGCCAGCAGCTCCCTTGTACTCCTTGCCACAGATACGCAGTATTTT. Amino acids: CASSSLVLLATDTQYF.

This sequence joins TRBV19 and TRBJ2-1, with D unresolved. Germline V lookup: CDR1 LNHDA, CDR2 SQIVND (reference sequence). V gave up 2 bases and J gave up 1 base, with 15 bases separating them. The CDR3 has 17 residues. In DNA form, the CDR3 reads TGTGCCAGTAGTATACGGTTGGCTAGTTCATCCTACAATGAGCAGTTCTTC. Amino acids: CASSIRLASSSYNEQFF.

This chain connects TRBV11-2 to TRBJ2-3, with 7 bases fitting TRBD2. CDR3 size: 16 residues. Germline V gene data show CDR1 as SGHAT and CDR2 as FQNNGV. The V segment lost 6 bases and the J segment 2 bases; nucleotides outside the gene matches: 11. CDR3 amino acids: CASSPMIGRSTDTQYF. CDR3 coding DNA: TGTGCCAGCAGTCCCATGATCGGGAGGTCCACAGATACGCAGTATTTT.

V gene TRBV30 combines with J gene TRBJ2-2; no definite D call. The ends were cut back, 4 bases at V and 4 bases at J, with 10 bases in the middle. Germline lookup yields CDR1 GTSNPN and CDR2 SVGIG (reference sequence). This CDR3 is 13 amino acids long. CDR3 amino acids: CAWIAYPTGELFF. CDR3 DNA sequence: TGTGCCTGGATAGCCTATCCCACCGGGGAGCTGTTTTTT.

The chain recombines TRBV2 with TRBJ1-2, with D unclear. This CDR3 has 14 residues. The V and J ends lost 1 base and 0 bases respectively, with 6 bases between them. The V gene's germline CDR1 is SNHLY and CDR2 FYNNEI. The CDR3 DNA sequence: TGTGCCAGCAGTGAAGGAAGATCTAACTATGGCTACACCTTC. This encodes CASSEGRSNYGYTF.

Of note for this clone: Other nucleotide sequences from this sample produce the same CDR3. The CDR3 DNA reads as TGTGCCAGCAGCACGGAGAATGAGCAGTTCTTC. It yields the protein CASSTENEQFF. The chain couples TRBV5-4 to TRBJ2-1; D remains ambiguous. This CDR3 comprises 11 residues. Germline V gene lookup returns CDR1 SGHNT and CDR2 YYREEE (reference sequence). V was trimmed by 4 bases and J by 7 bases, leaving 6 bases between them.

This CDR3 is CASSEAWGQENTEAFF. The CDR3 DNA reads TGTGCCAGCAGTGAAGCTTGGGGACAGGAGAACACTGAAGCTTTCTTT. V gene TRBV2 combines with J gene TRBJ1-1, with 8 bases identical to TRBD1. CDR1 is SNHLY, CDR2 FYNNEI, per germline. J gave up 1 base and V 0 bases, and 4 bases lay outside the gene matches. This CDR3 contains 16 residues.

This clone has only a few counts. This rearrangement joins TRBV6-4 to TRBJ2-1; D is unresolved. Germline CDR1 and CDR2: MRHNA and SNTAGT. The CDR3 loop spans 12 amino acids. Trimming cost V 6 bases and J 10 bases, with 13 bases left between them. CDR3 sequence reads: CASSPDQNEQFF. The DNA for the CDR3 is TGTGCCAGCAGCCCAGACCAAAACGAGCAGTTCTTC.

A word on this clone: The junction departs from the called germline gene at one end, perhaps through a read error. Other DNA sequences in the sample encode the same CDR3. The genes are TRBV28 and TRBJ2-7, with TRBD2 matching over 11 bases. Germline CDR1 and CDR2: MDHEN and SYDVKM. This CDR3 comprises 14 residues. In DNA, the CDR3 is TGTGCCAGCAGTGGAACCGGGACTAGCGGCGAGCAATACTTC. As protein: CASSGTGTSGEQYF.

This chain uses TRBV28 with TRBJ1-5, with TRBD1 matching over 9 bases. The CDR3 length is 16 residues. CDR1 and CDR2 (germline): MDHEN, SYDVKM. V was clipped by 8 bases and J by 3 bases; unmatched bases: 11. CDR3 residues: CASFDPGTGNNQPQHF. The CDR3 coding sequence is TGTGCCAGCTTTGACCCCGGGACAGGGAACAATCAGCCCCAGCATTTT.

CDR3 loop: CASSLDGTNTEAFF. The CDR3 DNA reads TGTGCCAGCAGCTTAGATGGGACTAACACTGAAGCTTTCTTT. This chain joins TRBV7-9 and TRBJ1-1; a possible D gene is TRBD1 (5 bases). The V end was cut by 1 base, the J end by 2 bases, with 8 bases between. CDR1 is SEHNR, CDR2 FQNEAQ, per germline (reference sequence). The CDR3 covers 14 residues.

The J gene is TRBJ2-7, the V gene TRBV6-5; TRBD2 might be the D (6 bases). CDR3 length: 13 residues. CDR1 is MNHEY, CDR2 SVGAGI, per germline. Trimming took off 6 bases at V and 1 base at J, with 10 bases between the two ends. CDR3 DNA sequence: TGTGCCAGCAGCGGGGGATCGTCCTACGAGCAGTACTTC. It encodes CASSGGSSYEQYF.

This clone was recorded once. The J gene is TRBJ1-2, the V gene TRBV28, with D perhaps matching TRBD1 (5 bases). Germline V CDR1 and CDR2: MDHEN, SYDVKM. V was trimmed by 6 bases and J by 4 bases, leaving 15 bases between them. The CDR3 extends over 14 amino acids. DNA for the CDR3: TGTGCCAGCAGACCACTGGGACTAGCCTATGGCTACACCTTC. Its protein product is CASRPLGLAYGYTF.

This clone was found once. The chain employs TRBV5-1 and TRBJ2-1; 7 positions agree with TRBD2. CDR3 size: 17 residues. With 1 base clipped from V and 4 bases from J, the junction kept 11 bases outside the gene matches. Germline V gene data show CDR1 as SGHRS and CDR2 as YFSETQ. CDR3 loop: CASSLRFWDYLYNEQFF. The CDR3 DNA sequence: TGCGCCAGCAGCTTGCGTTTTTGGGACTACCTTTACAATGAGCAGTTCTTC.

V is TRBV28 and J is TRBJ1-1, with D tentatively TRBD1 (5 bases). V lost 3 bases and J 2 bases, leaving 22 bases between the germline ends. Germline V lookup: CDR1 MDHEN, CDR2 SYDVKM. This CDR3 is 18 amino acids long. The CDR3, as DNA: TGTGCCAGCAGTTTGAGGCGGGGGAGAGATATCGCTAACACTGAAGCTTTCTTT. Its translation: CASSLRRGRDIANTEAFF.

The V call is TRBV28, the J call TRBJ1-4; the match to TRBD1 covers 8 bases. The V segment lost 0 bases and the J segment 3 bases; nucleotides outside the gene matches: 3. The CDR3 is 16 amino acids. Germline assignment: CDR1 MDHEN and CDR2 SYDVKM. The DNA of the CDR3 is TGTGCCAGCAGTTTATGGGGACAGGACCCTAATGAAAAACTGTTTTTT. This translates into CASSLWGQDPNEKLFF.

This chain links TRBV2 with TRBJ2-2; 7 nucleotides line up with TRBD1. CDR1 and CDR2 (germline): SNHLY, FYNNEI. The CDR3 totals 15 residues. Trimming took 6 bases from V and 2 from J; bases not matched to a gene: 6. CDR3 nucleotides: TGTGCCAGCAGGAGCGGACAGGCAAACACCGGGGAGCTGTTTTTT. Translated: CASRSGQANTGELFF.

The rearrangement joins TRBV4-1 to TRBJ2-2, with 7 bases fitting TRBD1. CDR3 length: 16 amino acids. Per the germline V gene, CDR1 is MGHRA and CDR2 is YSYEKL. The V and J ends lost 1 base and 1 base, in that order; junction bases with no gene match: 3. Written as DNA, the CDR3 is TGCGCCAGCAGCCAAGGTTGGACAGGGAACACCGGGGAGCTGTTTTTT. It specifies CASSQGWTGNTGELFF.

CDR3 protein: CASSLLAAGHGGDEQFF. DNA for the CDR3: TGTGCCAGCAGCTTGCTCGCGGCGGGCCACGGGGGCGATGAGCAGTTCTTC. The genes are TRBV5-6 and TRBJ2-1; tentatively, D is TRBD1 or TRBD2 (6 bases each). Trimming shortened V by 1 base and J by 8 bases, and 22 bases separated the two germline ends. Looked up from germline, CDR1 is SGHDT and CDR2 is YYEEEE. The CDR3 totals 17 residues. Combining the CDR3 with reference TRBV5-6 and TRBJ2-1 gives the whole variable domain DAGVTQSPTHLIKTRGQQVTLRCSPKSGHDTVSWYQQALGQGPQFIFQYYEEEERQRGNFPDRFSGHQFPNYSSELNVNALLLGDSALYLCASSLLAAGHGGDEQFFGPGTRLTVL.

The CDR3 nucleotides read TGCGCCAGCAGCCTGGAGGACAGGGGGCGCGAGCAGTACTTC. Translated: CASSLEDRGREQYF. V usage is TRBV5-1 and J usage is TRBJ2-5; 11 bases are shared with TRBD1. The better agreement between TRBJ2-7 and the DNA end casts doubt on the J call. Germline CDR1 and CDR2: SGHRS and YFSETQ. CDR3 length: 14 amino acids.

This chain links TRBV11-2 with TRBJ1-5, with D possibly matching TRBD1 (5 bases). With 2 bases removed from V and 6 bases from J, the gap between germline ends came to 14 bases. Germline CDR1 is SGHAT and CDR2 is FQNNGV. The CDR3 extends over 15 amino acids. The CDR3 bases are TGTGCCAGCAGCTTAAGGGCAGGGTTCATTCAGCCCCAGCATTTT. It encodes CASSLRAGFIQPQHF.